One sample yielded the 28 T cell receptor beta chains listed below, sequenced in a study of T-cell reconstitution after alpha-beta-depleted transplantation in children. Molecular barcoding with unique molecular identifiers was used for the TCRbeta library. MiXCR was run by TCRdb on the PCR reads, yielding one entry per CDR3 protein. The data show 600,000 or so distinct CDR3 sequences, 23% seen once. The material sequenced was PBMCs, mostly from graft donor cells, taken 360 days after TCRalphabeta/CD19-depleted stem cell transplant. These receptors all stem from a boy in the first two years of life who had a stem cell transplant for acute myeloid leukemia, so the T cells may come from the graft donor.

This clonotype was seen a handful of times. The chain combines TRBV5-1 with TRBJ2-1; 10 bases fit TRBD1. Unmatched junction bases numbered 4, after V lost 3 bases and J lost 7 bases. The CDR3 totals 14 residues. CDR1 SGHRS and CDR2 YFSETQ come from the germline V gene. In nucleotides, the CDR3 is TGCGCCAGCAGCTCGGGACAGGGGAGGAATGAGCAGTTCTTC. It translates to CASSSGQGRNEQFF. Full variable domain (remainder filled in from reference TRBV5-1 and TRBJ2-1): KAGVTQTPRYLIKTRGQQVTLSCSPISGHRSVSWYQQTPGQGLQFLFEYFSETQRNKGNFPGRFSGRQFSNSRSEMNVSTLELGDSALYLCASSSGQGRNEQFFGPGTRLTVL.

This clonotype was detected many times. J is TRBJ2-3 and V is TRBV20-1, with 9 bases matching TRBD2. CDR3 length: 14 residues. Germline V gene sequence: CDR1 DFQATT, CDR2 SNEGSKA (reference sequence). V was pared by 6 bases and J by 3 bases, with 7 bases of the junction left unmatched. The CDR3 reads CSALAGGRTDTQYF. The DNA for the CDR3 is TGCAGTGCCCTGGCGGGGGGGCGTACAGATACGCAGTATTTT.

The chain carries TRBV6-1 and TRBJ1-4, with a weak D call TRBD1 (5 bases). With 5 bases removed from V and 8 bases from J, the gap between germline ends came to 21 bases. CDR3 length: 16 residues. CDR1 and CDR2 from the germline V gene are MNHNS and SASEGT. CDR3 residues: CASSIGWGRNSEKLFF. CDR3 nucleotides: TGTGCCAGCAGTATCGGGTGGGGCAGGAATAGCGAAAAACTGTTTTTT.

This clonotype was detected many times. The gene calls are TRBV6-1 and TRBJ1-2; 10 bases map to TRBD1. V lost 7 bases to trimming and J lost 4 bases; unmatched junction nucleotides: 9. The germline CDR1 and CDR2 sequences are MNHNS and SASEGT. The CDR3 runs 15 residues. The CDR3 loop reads CASIGTGEGGYGYTF. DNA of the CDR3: TGTGCCAGCATTGGGACAGGGGAAGGAGGCTATGGCTACACCTTC.

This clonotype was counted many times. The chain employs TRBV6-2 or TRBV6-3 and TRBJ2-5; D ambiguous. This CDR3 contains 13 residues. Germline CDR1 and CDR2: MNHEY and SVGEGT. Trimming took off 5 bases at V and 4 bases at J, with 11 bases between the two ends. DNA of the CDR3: TGTGCCAGCAGTATTCTTGGGGTAGAGACCCAGTACTTC. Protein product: CASSILGVETQYF.

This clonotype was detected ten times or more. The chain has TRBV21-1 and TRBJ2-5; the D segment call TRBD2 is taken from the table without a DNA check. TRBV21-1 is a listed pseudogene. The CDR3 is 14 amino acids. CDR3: CASSKYGRRETQYF. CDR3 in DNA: TGTGCCAGCAGCAAATACGGGAGGAGGGAGACCCAGTACTTC.

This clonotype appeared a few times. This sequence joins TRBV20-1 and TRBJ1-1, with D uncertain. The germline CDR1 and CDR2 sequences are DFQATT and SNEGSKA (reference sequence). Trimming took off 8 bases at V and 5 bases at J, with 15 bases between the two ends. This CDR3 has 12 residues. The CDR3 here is CSSWAGRTEAFF. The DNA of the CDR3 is TGCAGTTCCTGGGCCGGGAGGACTGAAGCTTTCTTT.

Here the CDR3 DNA reads TGTGCCAGCAGATCGTATAGGGGGATGGTCAATGAGCAGTTCTTC. Its translation: CASRSYRGMVNEQFF. The rearrangement uses TRBV6-5 and TRBJ2-1; TRBD1 is a possible D gene (6 bases). Deletions cut 6 bases from V and 6 bases from J, with 18 bases between. This CDR3 region has 15 residues. In germline, CDR1 is MNHEY, CDR2 SVGAGI.

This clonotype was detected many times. The CDR3 reads CASSPPTGFREQYV. In nucleotides, the CDR3 is TGTGCCAGCAGCCCACCGACAGGTTTTAGGGAGCAGTACGTC. J is TRBJ2-7 and V is TRBV7-8; D might be TRBD1 (6 bases). The CDR3 loop spans 14 amino acids. Germline lookup yields CDR1 SGHVS and CDR2 FQNEAQ. The V and J ends lost 5 bases and 7 bases respectively, with 18 bases between them.

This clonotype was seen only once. The CDR3 DNA reads TGTGCCAGCAGTTCCCAGATCTACGAGCAGTACGTC. This gives the protein CASSSQIYEQYV. The chain links TRBV6-2 or TRBV6-3 to TRBJ2-7; D is ambiguous. The CDR3 is 12 amino acids. Looked up from germline, CDR1 is MNHEY and CDR2 is SVGEGT. The V end was cut by 4 bases, the J end by 3 bases, with 7 bases between.

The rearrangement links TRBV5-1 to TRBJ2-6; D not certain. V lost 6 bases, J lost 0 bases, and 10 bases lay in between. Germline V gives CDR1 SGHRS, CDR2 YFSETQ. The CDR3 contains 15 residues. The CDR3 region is CASTDTGSGANVLTF. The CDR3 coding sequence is TGCGCCAGCACCGATACGGGCTCTGGGGCCAACGTCCTGACTTTC.

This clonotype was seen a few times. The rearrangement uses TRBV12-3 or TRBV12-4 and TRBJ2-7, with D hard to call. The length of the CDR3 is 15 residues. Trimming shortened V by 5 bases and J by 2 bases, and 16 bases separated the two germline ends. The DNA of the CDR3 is TGTGCCAGCAGTCCACCAGGTCCGGGCCCCTACGAGCAGTACTTC. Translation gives CASSPPGPGPYEQYF.

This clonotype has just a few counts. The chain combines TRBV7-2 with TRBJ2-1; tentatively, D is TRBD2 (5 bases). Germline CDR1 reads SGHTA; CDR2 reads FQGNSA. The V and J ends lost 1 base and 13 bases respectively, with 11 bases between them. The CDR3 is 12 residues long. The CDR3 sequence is CASSLGGGDQFF. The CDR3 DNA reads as TGTGCCAGCAGCTTAGGAGGAGGCGACCAGTTCTTC. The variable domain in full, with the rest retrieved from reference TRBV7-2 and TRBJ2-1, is GAGVSQSPSNKVTEKGKDVELRCDPISGHTALYWYRQSLGQGLEFLIYFQGNSAPDKSGLPSDRFSAERTGGSVSTLTIQRTQQEDSAVYLCASSLGGGDQFFGPGTRLTVL.

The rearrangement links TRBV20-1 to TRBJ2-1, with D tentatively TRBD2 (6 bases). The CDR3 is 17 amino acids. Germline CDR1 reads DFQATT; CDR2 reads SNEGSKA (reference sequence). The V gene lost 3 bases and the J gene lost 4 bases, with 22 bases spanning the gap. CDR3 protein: CSARTTLGGIPYNEQFF. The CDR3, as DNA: TGCAGTGCTAGGACCACCTTGGGGGGAATTCCTTACAATGAGCAGTTCTTC.

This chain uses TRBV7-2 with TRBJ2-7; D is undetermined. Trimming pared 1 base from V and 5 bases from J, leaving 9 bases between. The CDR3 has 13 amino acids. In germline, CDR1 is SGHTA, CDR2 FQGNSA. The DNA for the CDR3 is TGTGCCAGCAGCTTAGGGCCAGGAAACGAGCAGTACTTC. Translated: CASSLGPGNEQYF.

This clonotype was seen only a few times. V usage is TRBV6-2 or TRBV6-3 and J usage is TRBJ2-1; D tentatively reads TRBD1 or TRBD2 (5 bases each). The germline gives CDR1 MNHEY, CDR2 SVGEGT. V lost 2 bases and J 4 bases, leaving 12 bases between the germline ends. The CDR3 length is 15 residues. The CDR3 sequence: CASSYQGTVYNEQFF. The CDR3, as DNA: TGTGCCAGCAGTTACCAAGGGACCGTGTACAATGAGCAGTTCTTC.

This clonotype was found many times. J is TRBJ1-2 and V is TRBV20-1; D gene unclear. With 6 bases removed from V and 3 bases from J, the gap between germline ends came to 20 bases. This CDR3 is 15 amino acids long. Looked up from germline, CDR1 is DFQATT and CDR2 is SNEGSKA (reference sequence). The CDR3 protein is CSALLSRLGHYGYTF. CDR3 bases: TGCAGTGCCCTTCTAAGTAGGCTAGGTCACTATGGCTACACCTTC.

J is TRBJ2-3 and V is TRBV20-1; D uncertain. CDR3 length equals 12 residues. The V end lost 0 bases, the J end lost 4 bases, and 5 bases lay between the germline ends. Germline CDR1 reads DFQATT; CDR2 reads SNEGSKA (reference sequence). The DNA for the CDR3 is TGCAGTGCTAGAGATACGGCAGATACGCAGTATTTT. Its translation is CSARDTADTQYF.

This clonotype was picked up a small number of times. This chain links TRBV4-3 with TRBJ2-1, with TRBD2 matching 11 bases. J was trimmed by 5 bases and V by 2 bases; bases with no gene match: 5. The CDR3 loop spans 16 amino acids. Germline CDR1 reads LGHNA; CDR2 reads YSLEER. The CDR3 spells CASSQIAGGINNEQFF. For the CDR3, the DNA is TGCGCCAGCAGCCAAATAGCGGGGGGGATCAACAATGAGCAGTTCTTC.

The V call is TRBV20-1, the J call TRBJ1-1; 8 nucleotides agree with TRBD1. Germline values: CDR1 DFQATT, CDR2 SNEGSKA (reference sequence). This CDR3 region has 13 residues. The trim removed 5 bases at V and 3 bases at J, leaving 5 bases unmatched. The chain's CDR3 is CSADRGSDTEAFF. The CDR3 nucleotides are TGCAGTGCTGACAGGGGAAGTGACACTGAAGCTTTCTTT.

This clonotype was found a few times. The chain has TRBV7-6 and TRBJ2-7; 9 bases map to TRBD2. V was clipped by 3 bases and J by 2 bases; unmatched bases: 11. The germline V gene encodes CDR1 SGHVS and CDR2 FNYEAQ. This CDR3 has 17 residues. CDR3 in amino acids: CASSLAWGTSTTYEQYF. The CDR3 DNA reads TGTGCCAGCAGCTTGGCCTGGGGGACTAGCACCACCTACGAGCAGTACTTC.

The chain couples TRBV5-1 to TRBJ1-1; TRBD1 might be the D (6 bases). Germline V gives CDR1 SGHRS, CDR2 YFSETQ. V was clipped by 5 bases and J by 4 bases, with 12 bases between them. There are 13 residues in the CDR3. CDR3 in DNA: TGCGCCAGCAGGTCCCCAGGGGTCACTGAAGCTTTCTTT. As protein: CASRSPGVTEAFF.

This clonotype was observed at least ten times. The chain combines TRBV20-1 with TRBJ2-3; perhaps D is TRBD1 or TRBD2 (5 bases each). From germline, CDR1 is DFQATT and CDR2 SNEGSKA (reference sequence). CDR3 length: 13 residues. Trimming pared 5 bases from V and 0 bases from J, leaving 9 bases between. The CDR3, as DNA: TGCAGTGCTGACCGGGACAGCACAGATACGCAGTATTTT. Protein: CSADRDSTDTQYF.

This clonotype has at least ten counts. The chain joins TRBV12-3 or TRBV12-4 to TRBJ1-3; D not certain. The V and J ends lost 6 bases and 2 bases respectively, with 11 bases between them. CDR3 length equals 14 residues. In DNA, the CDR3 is TGTGCCAGCAGCCCGTTGAGGGCTGGAAACACCATATATTTT. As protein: CASSPLRAGNTIYF.

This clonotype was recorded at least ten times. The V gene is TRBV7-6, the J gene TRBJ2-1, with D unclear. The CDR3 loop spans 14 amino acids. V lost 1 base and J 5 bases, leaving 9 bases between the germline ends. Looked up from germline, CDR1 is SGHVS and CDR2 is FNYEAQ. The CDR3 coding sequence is TGTGCCAGCAGCTTAGGGCAGGACCACAATGAGCAGTTCTTC. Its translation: CASSLGQDHNEQFF. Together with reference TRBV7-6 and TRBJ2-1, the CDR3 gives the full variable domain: GAGVSQSPRYKVTKRGQDVALRCDPISGHVSLYWYRQALGQGPEFLTYFNYEAQQDKSGLPNDRFSAERPEGSISTLTIQRTEQRDSAMYRCASSLGQDHNEQFFGPGTRLTVL.

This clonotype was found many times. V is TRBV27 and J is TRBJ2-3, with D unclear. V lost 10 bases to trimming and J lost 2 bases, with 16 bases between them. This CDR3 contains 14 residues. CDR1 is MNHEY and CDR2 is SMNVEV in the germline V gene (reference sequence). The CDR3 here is CATQTHWSTDTQYF. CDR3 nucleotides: TGTGCCACCCAGACACACTGGTCCACAGATACGCAGTATTTT.

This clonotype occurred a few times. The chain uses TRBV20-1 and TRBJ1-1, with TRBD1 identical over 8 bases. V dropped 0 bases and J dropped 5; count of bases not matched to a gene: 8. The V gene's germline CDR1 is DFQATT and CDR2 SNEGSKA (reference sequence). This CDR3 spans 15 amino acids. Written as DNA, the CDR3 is TGCAGTGCTAGAGATCCAGGACAGGGTTTTACTGAAGCTTTCTTT. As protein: CSARDPGQGFTEAFF.

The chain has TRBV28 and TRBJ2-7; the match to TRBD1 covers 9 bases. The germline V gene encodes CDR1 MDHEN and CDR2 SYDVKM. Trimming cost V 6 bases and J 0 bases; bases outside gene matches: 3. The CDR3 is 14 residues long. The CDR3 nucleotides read TGTGCCAGCAGAGCACAGGGGGCCTCCTACGAGCAGTACGTC. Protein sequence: CASRAQGASYEQYV.